A selection of T cell receptor beta chains follows, all from one sample in a study of shared clonotypes between healthy human individuals. Sequenced by immunoSEQ multiplex PCR; TCRdb stores in-frame clones only, minus some. The data contain approximately 2.4 million clones, 90% to 96% of them singletons. Material: naive CD4+ T cells sorted from blood. Source of these receptors: a man between 18 and 35 years old in good health. The CDR3 runs from the conserved cysteine through the conserved F or W.

J: TRBJ1-2
V: TRBV5-4
CDR3: CASSSNGDRNHGYTF

J: TRBJ2-1
V: TRBV30
CDR3: CAWSVRGDEQFF

J: TRBJ2-3
V: TRBV6-5
CDR3: CASRWTASTDTQYF

J: TRBJ2-7
V: TRBV29-1
CDR3: CSVRDAAAGSYEQYF

J: TRBJ2-2
V: TRBV2
CDR3: CASIEGYTGELFF

J: TRBJ1-3
V: TRBV18
CDR3: CASSGTPLSGNTIYF

J: TRBJ1-4
V: TRBV11-2
CDR3: CASSVRGPTNEKLFF

J: TRBJ1-3
V: TRBV18
CDR3: CASSPPNPSSSGNTIYF

J: TRBJ2-7
V: TRBV5-8
CDR3: CASSRTFSDEQYF

J: TRBJ2-1
V: TRBV15
CDR3: CATSKRLAGLNEQFF

J: TRBJ2-2
V: TRBV19
CDR3: CASGSTGLAGTGELFF

J: TRBJ1-4
V: TRBV10-3
CDR3: CAISDGDNEKLFF

J: TRBJ2-3
V: TRBV5-1
CDR3: CASSLTTSGRASDTQYF

J: TRBJ1-2
V: TRBV28
CDR3: CASSSPGYGYTF

J: TRBJ1-5
V: TRBV10-3
CDR3: CAISVTGPQPQHF

J: TRBJ2-7
V: TRBV18
CDR3: CASSPPVRRGFYEQYF

J: TRBJ2-2
V: TRBV5-4
CDR3: CASNADRYTGELFF

J: TRBJ2-1
V: TRBV10-2
CDR3: CASRHYRDHNEQFF

J: TRBJ1-5
V: TRBV7-8
CDR3: CASSLDRDQPQHF

J: TRBJ2-7
V: TRBV9
CDR3: CASSVGGSGEYEQYF

J: TRBJ2-1
V: TRBV6-6
CDR3: CASSYLGDEQFF

J: TRBJ2-3
V: TRBV18
CDR3: CASSILAAPSTDTQYF

J: TRBJ2-7
V: TRBV30
CDR3: CAWMRQGLAGAPSSYEQYF

J: TRBJ2-5
V: TRBV29-1
CDR3: CSGGLAGGQETQYF

J: TRBJ2-7
V: TRBV15
CDR3: CATSASRDTSYEQYF

J: TRBJ2-2
V: TRBV10-2
CDR3: CASRGGQRNTGELFF

J: TRBJ1-3
V: TRBV28
CDR3: CASTSSDISGNTIYF

J: TRBJ2-6
V: TRBV7-9
CDR3: CASSDRVSGANVLTF

J: TRBJ1-2
V: TRBV6-5
CDR3: CASSYYRGTRDYGYTF

J: TRBJ1-5
V: TRBV4-1
CDR3: CASSQPVPGRGNQPQHF

J: TRBJ2-1
V: TRBV30
CDR3: CAWTGLAGGEQFF

J: TRBJ1-1
V: TRBV28
CDR3: CASSLTGGANTEAFF

J: TRBJ2-2
V: TRBV6-5
CDR3: CASRNPPGGLGELFF

J: TRBJ2-7
V: TRBV2
CDR3: CASSLGASGGYEQYF

J: TRBJ2-2
V: TRBV9
CDR3: CASSVGSKANTGELFF

J: TRBJ2-7
V: TRBV6-1
CDR3: CASSAVLGGSPYEQYF

J: TRBJ1-6
V: TRBV2
CDR3: CASSDRGYNSPLHF

J: TRBJ2-1
V: TRBV7-9
CDR3: CASSLGFSSGSYNEQFF

J: TRBJ1-2
V: TRBV18
CDR3: CASSPPQLERTF

J: TRBJ2-1
V: TRBV7-9
CDR3: CASSFHPLEQFF

J: TRBJ2-5
V: TRBV7-2
CDR3: CASSLAGKWETQYF

J: TRBJ1-3
V: TRBV5-1
CDR3: CASSPSDSTGRGGNTIYF

J: TRBJ1-5
V: TRBV18
CDR3: CASSGSPNQPQHF